This T cell receptor (beta chain) was obtained from a study of long-term antiretroviral therapy in people with HIV. Turning to the study itself: The earliest samples predate the 2015 immediate-ART recommendation by about a decade.

For this clone: No antigen is known for it.

Inclusion required at least two post-ART and at least one pre-ART PBMC samples. V lost 4 bases and J lost 3, with 16 bases in between. This CDR3 has 15 residues. Germline V gene data show CDR1 as MNHEY and CDR2 as SMNVEV (reference sequence). Version v3.0 of the immunoSEQ assay was performed at survey level. Clones were read by immunoSEQ multiplex PCR, and TCRdb kept only the in-frame ones, dropping some. Of some 20,000 clones in the sample, 76% were seen once. General study findings and limits: Specimen acquisition occurred between 2004 and 2017, potentially under older ART regimens.

The J gene is TRBJ2-7, the V gene TRBV27; D uncertain. The sequence derives from a man between 18 and 35 years old with HIV. Here the sequenced sample was unsorted PBMCs, taken 0.5 years before starting antiretroviral therapy. The CDR3 is CASSSPVMGIYEQYF. In nucleotides, the CDR3 is TGTGCCAGCAGTTCCCCGGTGATGGGGATCTACGAGCAGTACTTC.